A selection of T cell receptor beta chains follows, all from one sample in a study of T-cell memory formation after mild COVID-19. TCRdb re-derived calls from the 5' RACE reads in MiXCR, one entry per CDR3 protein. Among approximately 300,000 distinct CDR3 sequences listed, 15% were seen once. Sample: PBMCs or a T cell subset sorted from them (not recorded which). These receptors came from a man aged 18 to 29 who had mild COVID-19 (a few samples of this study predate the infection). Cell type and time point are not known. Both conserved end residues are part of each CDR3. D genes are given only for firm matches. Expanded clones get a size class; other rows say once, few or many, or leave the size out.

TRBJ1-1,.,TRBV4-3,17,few,CASSQQTGTLQNTEAFF,TGCGCCAGCAGCCAACAGACAGGTACCCTTCAGAACACTGAAGCTTTCTTT
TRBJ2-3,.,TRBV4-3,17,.,CASSLHKRGVGSDTQYF,TGCGCCAGCAGCCTTCATAAGAGGGGGGTAGGTTCAGATACGCAGTATTTT
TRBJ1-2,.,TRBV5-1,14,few,CASSLERQTYGYTF,TGCGCCAGCAGCTTGGAACGGCAGACCTATGGCTACACCTTC
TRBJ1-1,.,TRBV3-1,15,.,CASSPLPGLSPEAFF,TGTGCCAGCAGCCCACTTCCAGGGTTAAGTCCTGAAGCTTTCTTT
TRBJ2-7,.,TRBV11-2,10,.,CASSIYEQYF,TGTGCCAGCAGCATTTACGAGCAGTACTTC
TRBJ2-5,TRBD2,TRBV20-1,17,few,CSARDSRLALVQETQYF,TGCAGTGCTAGAGATTCGAGACTAGCGTTGGTTCAAGAGACCCAGTACTTC
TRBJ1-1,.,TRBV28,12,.,CASEGPNTEAFF,TGTGCCAGCGAGGGGCCGAACACTGAAGCTTTCTTT
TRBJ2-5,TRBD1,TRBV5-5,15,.,CASSLWYRGEETQYF,TGTGCCAGCAGCTTGTGGTACAGGGGTGAGGAGACCCAGTACTTC
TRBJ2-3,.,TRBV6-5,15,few,CASSPSRGHTDTQYF,TGTGCCAGCAGTCCCTCGAGGGGCCACACAGATACGCAGTATTTT
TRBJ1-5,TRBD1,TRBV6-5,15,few,CATKAGAGGYQPQHF,TGTGCCACCAAGGCGGGGGCAGGGGGATATCAGCCCCAGCATTTT
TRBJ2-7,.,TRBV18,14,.,CASSPRDGNYEQYF,TGTGCCAGCTCACCACGGGACGGAAACTACGAGCAGTACTTC
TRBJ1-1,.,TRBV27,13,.,CASSQRTPPEAFF,TGTGCCAGCAGTCAACGGACACCACCCGAAGCTTTCTTT
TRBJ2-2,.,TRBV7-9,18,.,CASSQTSGPGAGTGELFF,TGTGCCAGCAGCCAAACATCCGGACCGGGGGCGGGCACCGGGGAGCTGTTTTTT
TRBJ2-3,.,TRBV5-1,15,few,CASSLSGEYTDTQYF,TGCGCCAGCAGCTTGTCGGGGGAATACACAGATACGCAGTATTTT
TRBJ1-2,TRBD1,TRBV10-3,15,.,CAIEEDRGTHYGYTF,TGTGCCATCGAGGAGGACAGGGGAACCCACTATGGCTACACCTTC
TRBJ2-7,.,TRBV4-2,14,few,CASSQDSYSYEQYF,TGTGCCAGCAGCCAAGACAGTTACTCCTACGAGCAGTACTTC
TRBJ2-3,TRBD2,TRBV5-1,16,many,CASSALAGGNQDTQYF,TGCGCCAGCAGCGCGCTAGCGGGGGGGAATCAAGATACGCAGTATTTT
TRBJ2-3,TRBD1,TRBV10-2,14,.,CASSPDRVEDTQYF,TGCGCCAGCAGCCCGGACAGGGTGGAGGATACGCAGTATTTT
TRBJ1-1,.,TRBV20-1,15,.,CSASNWGARDTEAFF,TGCAGTGCTAGTAACTGGGGGGCTAGGGACACTGAAGCTTTCTTT
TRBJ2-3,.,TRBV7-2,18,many,CASSLEEGVAEPTDTQYF,TGTGCCAGCAGCTTAGAGGAGGGGGTAGCGGAGCCCACAGATACGCAGTATTTT
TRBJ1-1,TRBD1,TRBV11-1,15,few,CASNRGVGLNTEAFF,TGTGCCAGCAACAGGGGCGTGGGGTTGAACACTGAAGCTTTCTTT
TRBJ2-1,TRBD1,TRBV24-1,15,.,CATSDQGQGDGEQFF,TGTGCCACCAGTGATCAGGGACAGGGGGATGGTGAGCAGTTCTTC